The clone carrying this TCR beta chain was seen a handful of times. The sample is drawn from a study of blood T cell repertoires in COVID-19. Study summary: Italy, Spain and the United States were the sources of the convalescent and acute COVID-19 samples. The analysed material was cDNA or gDNA that came from T cells, B-cell-depleted T cells, or PBMCs.

As handled by the study authors: Cell counts per sample came from amplifying reference gene primers. Assay: immunoSEQ multiplex PCR; the TCRdb copy retains only in-frame clones and omits some. The D gene and trimming were derived from the DNA, and the V and J assignments and clone size from that table. The data show tens of thousands of clones, nearly 90% seen once. With 2 bases clipped from V and 3 bases from J, the junction kept 6 bases outside the gene matches. The germline gives CDR1 MNHNS, CDR2 SASEGT. This CDR3 has 15 residues. The receptor was isolated from a woman of 80 years or more with active or convalescent COVID-19. Material for sequencing was peripheral blood. This chain joins TRBV6-1 and TRBJ2-7; 8 bases fit TRBD2. The CDR3 loop reads CASSENLAGSYEQYF. CDR3 bases: TGTGCCAGCAGTGAAAACCTAGCGGGTAGCTACGAGCAGTACTTC.